This T cell receptor beta chain was captured by sequencing in a study of HIV-infected patients and healthy controls. Ten or more counts support this clonotype. TCRdb itself ran the 5' RACE reads through MiXCR, one entry per CDR3 protein. This table has tens of thousands of distinct CDR3 sequences, 15% to 20% appearing once. The junction had 22 bases not matched to a gene; V was cut back by 3 bases and J by 1 base. The CDR3 spans 24 residues. Germline V gene lookup returns CDR1 MDHEN and CDR2 SYDVKM. This chain connects TRBV28 to TRBJ2-6, with 12 bases fitting TRBD2. This TCR came from a human donor in good health. Source material: CD4+ T cells from blood. The CDR3 DNA sequence: TGTGCCAGCAGTTTGGTCGGACTAGCGGGACCAAACCGAAGGACCCGTTCTGGGGCCAACGTCCTGACTTTC. Residues: CASSLVGLAGPNRRTRSGANVLTF. Supplemented by reference TRBV28 and TRBJ2-6, the full variable domain reads DVKVTQSSRYLVKRTGEKVFLECVQDMDHENMFWYRQDPGLGLRLIYFSYDVKMKEKGDIPEGYSVSREKKERFSLILESASTNQTSMYLCASSLVGLAGPNRRTRSGANVLTFGAGSRLTVL.